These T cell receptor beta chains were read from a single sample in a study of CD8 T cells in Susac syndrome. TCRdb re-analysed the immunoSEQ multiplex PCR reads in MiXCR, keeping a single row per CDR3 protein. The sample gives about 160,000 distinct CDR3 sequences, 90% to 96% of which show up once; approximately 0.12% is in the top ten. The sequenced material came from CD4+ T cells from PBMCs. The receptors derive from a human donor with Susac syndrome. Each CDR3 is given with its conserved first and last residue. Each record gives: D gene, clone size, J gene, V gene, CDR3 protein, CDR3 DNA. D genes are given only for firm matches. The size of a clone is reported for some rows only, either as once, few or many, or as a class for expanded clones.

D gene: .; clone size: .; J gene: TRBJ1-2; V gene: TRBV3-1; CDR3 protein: CASSQDIRFGYTF; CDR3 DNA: TGTGCCAGCAGCCAAGATATCAGGTTCGGCTACACCTTC
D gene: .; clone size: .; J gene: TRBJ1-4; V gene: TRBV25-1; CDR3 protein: CASSGGFDEKLFF; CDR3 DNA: TGTGCCAGCAGTGGAGGGTTTGATGAAAAACTGTTTTTT
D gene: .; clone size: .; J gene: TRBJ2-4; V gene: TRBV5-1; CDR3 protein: CASSLGGTGIQYF; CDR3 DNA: TGCGCCAGCAGCTTGGGGGGTACGGGCATTCAGTACTTC
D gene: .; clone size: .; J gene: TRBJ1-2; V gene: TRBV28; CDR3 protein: CASSFASGARGRHGYTF; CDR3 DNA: TGTGCCAGCAGTTTCGCCTCAGGGGCGAGAGGTCGGCATGGCTACACCTTC
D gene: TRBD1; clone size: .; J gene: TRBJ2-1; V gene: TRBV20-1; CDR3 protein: CSTKYATGAIENEQFF; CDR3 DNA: TGCAGTACCAAATACGCGACAGGGGCTATTGAGAATGAGCAGTTCTTC
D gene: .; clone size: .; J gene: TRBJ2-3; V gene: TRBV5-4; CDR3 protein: CASSLWSTDTQYF; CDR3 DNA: TGTGCCAGCAGCTTGTGGAGCACAGATACGCAGTATTTT
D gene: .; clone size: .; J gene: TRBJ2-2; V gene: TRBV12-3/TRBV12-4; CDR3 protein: CASTLRGANTGELFF; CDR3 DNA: TGTGCCAGCACCCTCAGGGGGGCCAACACCGGGGAGCTGTTTTTT
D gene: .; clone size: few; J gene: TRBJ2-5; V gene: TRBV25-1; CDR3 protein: CASSVGQETQYF; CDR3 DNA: TGTGCCAGCAGTGTGGGTCAAGAGACCCAGTACTTC
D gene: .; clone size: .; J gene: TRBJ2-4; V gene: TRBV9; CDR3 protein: CASSVDQGLAKNIQYF; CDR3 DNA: TGTGCCAGCAGCGTAGACCAGGGACTAGCCAAAAACATTCAGTACTTC
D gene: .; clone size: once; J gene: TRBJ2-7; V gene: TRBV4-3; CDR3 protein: CASSQDPGAPSYEQYF; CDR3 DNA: TGCGCCAGCAGCCAAGATCCTGGGGCTCCCTCCTACGAGCAGTACTTC
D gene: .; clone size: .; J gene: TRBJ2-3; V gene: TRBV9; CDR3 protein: CASSPGQNTDTQYF; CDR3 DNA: TGTGCCAGCAGCCCCGGACAGAACACAGATACGCAGTATTTT
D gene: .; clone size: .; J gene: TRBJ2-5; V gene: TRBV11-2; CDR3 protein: CASSPHRDQETQYF; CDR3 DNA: TGTGCCAGCAGCCCCCACCGTGACCAAGAGACCCAGTACTTC
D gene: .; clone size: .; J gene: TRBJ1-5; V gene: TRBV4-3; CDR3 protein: CASSQESSNQPQHF; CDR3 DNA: TGCGCCAGCAGCCAAGAGAGTAGCAATCAGCCCCAGCATTTT
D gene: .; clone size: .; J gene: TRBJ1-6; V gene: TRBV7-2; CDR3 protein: CASSERTGTGNSPLHF; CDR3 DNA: TGTGCCAGCAGCGAAAGAACCGGGACGGGCAATTCACCCCTCCACTTT
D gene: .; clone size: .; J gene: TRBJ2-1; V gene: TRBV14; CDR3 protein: CASSPPGWWGANEQFF; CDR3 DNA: TGTGCCAGCAGCCCGCCCGGGTGGTGGGGGGCAAATGAGCAGTTCTTC
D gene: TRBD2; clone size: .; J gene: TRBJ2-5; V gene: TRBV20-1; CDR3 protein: CSPSGGGETQYF; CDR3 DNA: TGCAGCCCTAGCGGGGGCGGGGAGACCCAGTACTTC
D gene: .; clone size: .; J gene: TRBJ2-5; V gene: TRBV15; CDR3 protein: CATSLLMGMGGKNTQYF; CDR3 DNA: TGTGCCACCAGCCTGCTTATGGGCATGGGGGGAAAAAATACCCAGTACTTC
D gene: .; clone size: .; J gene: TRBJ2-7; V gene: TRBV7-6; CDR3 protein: CASSFDRSYEQYF; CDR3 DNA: TGTGCCAGCAGTTTCGACAGGTCCTACGAGCAGTACTTC
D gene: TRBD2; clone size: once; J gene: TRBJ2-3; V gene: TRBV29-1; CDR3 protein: CSVSGTSGADTQYF; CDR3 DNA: TGCAGCGTTTCGGGGACTAGCGGAGCCGATACGCAGTATTTT
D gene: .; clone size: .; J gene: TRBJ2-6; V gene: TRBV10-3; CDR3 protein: CAIRDKGGSGANVLTF; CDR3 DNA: TGTGCCATCCGTGACAAGGGTGGGTCTGGGGCCAACGTCCTGACTTTC
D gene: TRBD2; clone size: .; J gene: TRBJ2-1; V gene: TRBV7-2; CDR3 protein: CASSLGQGLAAINEQFF; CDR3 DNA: TGTGCCAGCAGCTTAGGGCAGGGACTAGCGGCTATCAATGAGCAGTTCTTC
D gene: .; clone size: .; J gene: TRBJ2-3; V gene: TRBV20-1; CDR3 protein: CSAAPRGRRTDTQYF; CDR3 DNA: TGCAGTGCCGCCCCCCGGGGCCGTCGCACAGATACGCAGTATTTT
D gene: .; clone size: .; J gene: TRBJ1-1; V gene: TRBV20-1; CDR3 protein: CSARITVEAFF; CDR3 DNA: TGCAGTGCTAGAATTACAGTGGAAGCTTTCTTT
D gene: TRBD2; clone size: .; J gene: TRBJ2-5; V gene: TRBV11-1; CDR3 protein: CASSLISGRETQYF; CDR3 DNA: TGTGCCAGCAGCTTAATTAGCGGGAGAGAGACCCAGTACTTC
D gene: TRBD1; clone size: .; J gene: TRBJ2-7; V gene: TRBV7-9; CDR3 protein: CASSRQGTGNSYEQYF; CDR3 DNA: TGTGCCAGCAGCCGACAAGGGACAGGGAACTCCTACGAGCAGTACTTC
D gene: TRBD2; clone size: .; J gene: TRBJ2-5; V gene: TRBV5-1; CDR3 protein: CASSSEGTSTETQYF; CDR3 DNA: TGCGCCAGCAGCTCTGAGGGGACTAGCACGGAGACCCAGTACTTC
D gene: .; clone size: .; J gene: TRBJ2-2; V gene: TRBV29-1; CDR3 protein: CSVRPGRNTGELFF; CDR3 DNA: TGCAGCGTCCGACCGGGACGAAACACCGGGGAGCTGTTTTTT
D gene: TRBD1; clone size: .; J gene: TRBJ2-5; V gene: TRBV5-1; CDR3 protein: CASSTGTGQETQYF; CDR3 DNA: TGCGCCAGCAGCACTGGGACAGGACAAGAGACCCAGTACTTC
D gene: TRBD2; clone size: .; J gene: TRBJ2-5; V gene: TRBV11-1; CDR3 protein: CASSSGLAETQYF; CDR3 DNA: TGTGCCAGCAGCTCTGGACTAGCGGAGACCCAGTACTTC
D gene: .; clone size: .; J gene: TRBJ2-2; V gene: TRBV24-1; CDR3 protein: CATSDMESGELFF; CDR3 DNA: TGTGCCACCAGTGATATGGAATCCGGGGAGCTGTTTTTT
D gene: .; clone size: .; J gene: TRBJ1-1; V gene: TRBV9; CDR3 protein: CASSVERGPAFF; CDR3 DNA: TGTGCCAGCAGCGTAGAAAGGGGACCGGCTTTCTTT
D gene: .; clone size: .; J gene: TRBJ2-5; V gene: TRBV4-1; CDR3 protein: CASSQGRGSQETQYF; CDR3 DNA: TGCGCCAGCAGCCAAGGGAGGGGAAGCCAAGAGACCCAGTACTTC
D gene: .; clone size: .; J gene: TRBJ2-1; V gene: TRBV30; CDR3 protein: CAWTAGHEQFF; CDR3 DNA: TGTGCCTGGACGGCAGGGCATGAGCAGTTCTTC
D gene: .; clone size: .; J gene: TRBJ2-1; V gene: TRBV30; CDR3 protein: CAWSIGGSGYNEQFF; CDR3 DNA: TGTGCCTGGAGTATTGGGGGATCGGGCTACAATGAGCAGTTCTTC
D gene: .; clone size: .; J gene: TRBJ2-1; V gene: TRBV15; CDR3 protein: CATSRLDEQFF; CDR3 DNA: TGTGCCACCAGCAGACTAGATGAGCAGTTCTTC
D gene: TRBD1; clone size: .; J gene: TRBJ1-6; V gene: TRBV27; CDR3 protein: CASKRTGWNSPLHF; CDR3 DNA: TGTGCCAGTAAGCGGACAGGGTGGAATTCACCCCTCCACTTT
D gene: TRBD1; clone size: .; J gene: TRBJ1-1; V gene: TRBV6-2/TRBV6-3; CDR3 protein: CASTLGTGEAFF; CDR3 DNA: TGTGCCAGCACCCTCGGGACAGGGGAAGCTTTCTTT
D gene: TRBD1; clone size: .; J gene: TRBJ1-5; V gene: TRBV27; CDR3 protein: CASSFHGTGNQPQHF; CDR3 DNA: TGTGCCAGCAGTTTCCACGGGACAGGCAATCAGCCCCAGCATTTT
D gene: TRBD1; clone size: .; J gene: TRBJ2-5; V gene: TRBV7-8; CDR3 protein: CASKPDRGRETQYF; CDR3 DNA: TGTGCCAGCAAGCCGGACAGGGGAAGAGAGACCCAGTACTTC
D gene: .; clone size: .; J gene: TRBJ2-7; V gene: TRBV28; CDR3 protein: CASSRHYEQYF; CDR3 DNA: TGTGCCAGCAGTCGACATTACGAGCAGTACTTC
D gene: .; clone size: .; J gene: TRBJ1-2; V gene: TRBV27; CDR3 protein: CASSRLGQNYGYTF; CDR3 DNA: TGTGCCAGCAGTCGACTAGGACAGAACTATGGCTACACCTTC